These T cell receptor beta chains were read from a single sample in a study of regulatory T cells in long-lasting Graves disease. TCRdb passed the multiplex PCR reads through MiXCR, listing each CDR3 protein once. The profile shows approximately 440,000 distinct CDR3 sequences, roughly a quarter of them singletons. Sequenced here: peripheral blood mononuclear cells (PBMCs), sampled when the disease was refractory, from a patient treated with antithyroid drugs. The receptors were gathered from a female donor with Graves disease. CDR3s include the opening cysteine and the closing phenylalanine or tryptophan. Each record gives: V gene, CDR3 protein.

V gene: TRBV15
CDR3 protein: CATSKEQSMNTEAFF

V gene: TRBV20-1
CDR3 protein: CSASSGTQYSFSYEQYF

V gene: TRBV28
CDR3 protein: CASSFSKSSGNTIYF

V gene: TRBV5-1
CDR3 protein: CASQTSGANVLTF

V gene: TRBV7-9
CDR3 protein: CASSFKGAGDEQYF

V gene: TRBV2
CDR3 protein: CASSVVASRLSYTF

V gene: TRBV7-2
CDR3 protein: CASKIGNSGANVLTF

V gene: TRBV14
CDR3 protein: CASSQVRGSYGYTF

V gene: TRBV11-2
CDR3 protein: CASSFVAGGPAETQYF

V gene: TRBV7-3
CDR3 protein: CASSLRDSRTGELFF

V gene: TRBV7-9
CDR3 protein: CASSERKPETQYF